The 22 T cell receptor beta chains listed next were all sequenced from one sample in a study of blood T cell repertoires in COVID-19. The method was immunoSEQ multiplex PCR; TCRdb's version includes in-frame clones alone and lacks a portion of them. This table holds 450,000 or so clones, about 90% found once. Sequencing was done on a sample of peripheral blood. The receptors here all came from a man aged 18 to 29 with COVID-19, enrolled during active disease.

The chain has TRBV24-1 and TRBJ2-5, with D perhaps TRBD1 (6 bases). This CDR3 contains 13 residues. Looked up from germline, CDR1 is KGHDR and CDR2 is SFDVKD. Trimming took off 7 bases at V and 5 bases at J, with 13 bases between the two ends. CDR3 nucleotide sequence: TGTGCCACCAGCCGTACAGGGTGGGAGACCCAGTACTTC. This codes for CATSRTGWETQYF.

The chain joins TRBV3-1 (or the pseudogene TRBV3-2) to TRBJ1-5; D uncertain. Germline values: CDR1 LGHDT, CDR2 YNNKEL (reference sequence). V lost 5 bases, J lost 4 bases, and 6 bases lay in between. The CDR3 covers 12 residues. The CDR3 DNA sequence: TGTGCCAGCAGCAACCGGAATCAGCCCCAGCATTTT. Encoded protein: CASSNRNQPQHF.

This sequence joins TRBV9 and TRBJ1-6; TRBD1 aligns across 7 bases. The V segment lost 0 bases and the J segment 10 bases; nucleotides outside the gene matches: 1. The V gene's germline CDR1 is SGDLS and CDR2 YYNGEE. The CDR3 extends over 13 amino acids. This CDR3 is CASSVEGASPLHF. In DNA, the CDR3 is TGTGCCAGCAGCGTAGAGGGGGCGTCACCCCTCCACTTT.

This clone has more than one count but fewer than ten. The rearrangement uses TRBV6-2 or TRBV6-3 and TRBJ1-5, with TRBD1 matching 8 bases. Germline-derived CDR1 and CDR2 are MNHEY and SVGEGT. This CDR3 is built from 13 residues. Losses at the gene ends were 6 bases for V and 5 bases for J; bases not matched to a gene: 3. The CDR3: CASSLQGDQPQHF. The CDR3 bases are TGTGCCAGCAGCTTACAGGGGGATCAGCCCCAGCATTTT.

The V gene is TRBV24-1, the J gene TRBJ2-7, with D tentatively TRBD1 (6 bases). The CDR3 has 12 amino acids. Trimming removed 7 bases at V and 3 bases at J, with 9 bases between. Germline V gene data show CDR1 as KGHDR and CDR2 as SFDVKD. The CDR3 spells CATRGHLYEQYF. DNA for the CDR3: TGTGCCACCAGGGGACACCTCTACGAGCAGTACTTC.

The chain joins TRBV5-1 to TRBJ2-5, with 7 bases lining up with TRBD1. The germline CDR1 and CDR2 sequences are SGHRS and YFSETQ. The CDR3 runs to 14 residues. The V segment lost 2 bases and the J segment 2 bases; nucleotides outside the gene matches: 3. The CDR3 region is CASSFGDRQETQYF. As DNA, the CDR3 is TGCGCCAGCAGCTTTGGGGACAGACAAGAGACCCAGTACTTC.

This chain uses TRBV24-1 with TRBJ2-5; 11 bases agree with TRBD2. The germline V gene encodes CDR1 KGHDR and CDR2 SFDVKD. V gave up 12 bases and J gave up 1 base; unmatched junction bases: 12. The CDR3 loop spans 16 amino acids. As DNA, the CDR3 is TGTGCCGCGGGGTCGGGGACTAGCGGATTCCAAGAGACCCAGTACTTC. As protein: CAAGSGTSGFQETQYF.

The chain employs TRBV4-1 and TRBJ1-6; no clear D gene. The CDR3 loop spans 16 amino acids. The V end was cut by 1 base, the J end by 2 bases, with 9 bases between. Germline lookup yields CDR1 MGHRA and CDR2 YSYEKL. CDR3 nucleotide sequence: TGCGCCAGCAGCCAAGCCGGGGTACCCTATAATTCACCCCTCCACTTT. Protein sequence: CASSQAGVPYNSPLHF.

This clone has only a few counts. The chain joins TRBV4-1 to TRBJ2-1, with 13 bases identical to TRBD2. Germline values: CDR1 MGHRA, CDR2 YSYEKL. J was trimmed by 2 bases and V by 4 bases; bases with no gene match: 8. The CDR3 runs 18 residues. The chain's CDR3 is CASSPRSGLAGAYNEQFF. The CDR3 nucleotides read TGCGCCAGCAGCCCAAGATCCGGACTAGCGGGGGCCTACAATGAGCAGTTCTTC.

In this sample, this clone turned up once. The chain couples TRBV11-3 to TRBJ2-7; D is unclear. Between the trimmed V and J ends, which lost 1 base and 2 bases, there was a span of 12 bases. The length of the CDR3 is 15 residues. The germline gives CDR1 SGHNT, CDR2 YENEEA. The CDR3 region has the DNA TGTGCCAGCAGCTTAGTAAGCGACCCCACCTACGAGCAGTACTTC. Translating it yields CASSLVSDPTYEQYF.

This chain connects TRBV6-6 to TRBJ2-2, with a tentative D call TRBD1 (5 bases). Germline values: CDR1 MNHNY, CDR2 SVGAGI (reference sequence). V was cut by 1 base and J by 4 bases, with 10 bases left in between. The length of the CDR3 is 15 residues. The DNA of the CDR3 is TGTGCCAGCAGTTACTGGGGCAGCGTCACCGGGGAGCTGTTTTTT. Translation gives CASSYWGSVTGELFF.

V gene TRBV28 combines with J gene TRBJ2-3; possibly TRBD2 for D (7 bases). V was shortened by 8 bases and J by 5 bases, with 11 bases between the two germline ends. Germline V lookup: CDR1 MDHEN, CDR2 SYDVKM. This CDR3 comprises 12 residues. The CDR3 region is CASGGGGDTQYF. In DNA form, the CDR3 reads TGTGCCAGCGGAGGGGGGGGAGATACGCAGTATTTT. The full variable domain, completed using reference TRBV28 and TRBJ2-3, is DVKVTQSSRYLVKRTGEKVFLECVQDMDHENMFWYRQDPGLGLRLIYFSYDVKMKEKGDIPEGYSVSREKKERFSLILESASTNQTSMYLCASGGGGDTQYFGPGTRLTVL.

The chain carries TRBV15 and TRBJ2-2; 8 bases align to TRBD1. V lost 3 bases to trimming and J lost 5 bases; unmatched junction nucleotides: 5. This CDR3 has 15 residues. The germline gives CDR1 LNHNV, CDR2 YYDKDF (reference sequence). The CDR3 loop is CATSRDRVRTGELFF. CDR3 bases: TGTGCCACCAGCAGGGACAGGGTACGAACCGGGGAGCTGTTTTTT.

The rearrangement links TRBV6-5 to TRBJ2-2; D possibly corresponds to TRBD2 (6 bases). Trimming left V 9 bases short and J 3 bases short, with 17 bases between. The CDR3 is made up of 15 amino acids. From germline, CDR1 is MNHEY and CDR2 SVGAGI. CDR3 amino acids: CASSRRRGDTGELFF. DNA for the CDR3: TGTGCCAGTAGTAGGAGGAGGGGAGACACCGGGGAGCTGTTTTTT.

The rearrangement joins TRBV19 to TRBJ2-2; 10 nucleotides line up with TRBD2. With V trimmed by 7 bases and J by 1 base, 3 bases remained unmatched. The CDR3 has 15 residues. CDR1 and CDR2 (germline): LNHDA, SQIVND (reference sequence). The CDR3 nucleotides are TGTGCCAGTATCGGACTAGCGGAGAACACCGGGGAGCTGTTTTTT. The encoded protein is CASIGLAENTGELFF.

The chain uses TRBV28 and TRBJ1-3; D is possibly TRBD1 (5 bases). Germline V gene sequence: CDR1 MDHEN, CDR2 SYDVKM. The CDR3 runs 16 residues. V was pared by 4 bases and J by 2 bases, with 15 bases between. CDR3 sequence reads: CASSSMGGGTGNTIYF. DNA of the CDR3: TGTGCCAGCAGTTCTATGGGCGGGGGGACTGGAAACACCATATATTTT.

This rearrangement joins TRBV7-3 to TRBJ2-1, with 7 bases aligning to TRBD2. The germline gives CDR1 SGHTA, CDR2 FQGTGA. The CDR3 sequence is 12 residues long. V was pared by 1 base and J by 15 bases, with 6 bases of the junction left unmatched. CDR3 in amino acids: CASSLNGLVRFF. The CDR3 DNA reads as TGTGCCAGCAGCTTAAATGGACTAGTTAGGTTCTTC. Full variable domain (outside the CDR3, taken from reference TRBV7-3 and TRBJ2-1): GAGVSQTPSNKVTEKGKYVELRCDPISGHTALYWYRQSLGQGPEFLIYFQGTGAADDSGLPNDRFFAVRPEGSVSTLKIQRTERGDSAVYLCASSLNGLVRFFGPGTRLTVL.

The chain is built from TRBV30 and TRBJ1-2, with D possibly matching TRBD1 (5 bases). This CDR3 contains 13 residues. Looked up from germline, CDR1 is GTSNPN and CDR2 is SVGIG (reference sequence). The V gene lost 3 bases and the J gene lost 4 bases, with 12 bases spanning the gap. The CDR3 DNA is TGTGCCTGGAGCGACGGACACTTCTATGGCTACACCTTC. Its translation is CAWSDGHFYGYTF.

The rearrangement joins TRBV25-1 to TRBJ1-6; TRBD1 matches 7 bases. Trimming removed 1 base from V and 7 bases from J; junction bases left unmatched: 4. The CDR3 runs 15 residues. The germline gives CDR1 MGHDK, CDR2 SYGVNS. DNA for the CDR3: TGTGCCAGCAGTGAATGGGACAGATCAAATTCACCCCTCCACTTT. It is translated as CASSEWDRSNSPLHF.

The chain joins TRBV7-8 to TRBJ1-2; D may be TRBD1 (5 bases). CDR1 SGHVS and CDR2 FQNEAQ come from the germline V gene. The CDR3 is 15 amino acids. The germline V and J ends were trimmed by 5 bases and 2 bases, with 15 bases remaining between them. CDR3: CASSTYRSPNYGYTF. CDR3 DNA sequence: TGTGCCAGCAGCACATACAGGAGCCCAAACTATGGCTACACCTTC.

The gene calls are TRBV28 and TRBJ2-7, with 9 nucleotides matching TRBD1. Germline values: CDR1 MDHEN, CDR2 SYDVKM. Germline trimming cut 2 bases from V and 5 bases from J; bases unmatched to any gene: 7. The CDR3 is 15 residues long. CDR3: CASSLGGTGFNEQYF. CDR3 in DNA: TGTGCCAGCAGTTTAGGTGGGACAGGGTTCAACGAGCAGTACTTC.

V is TRBV9 and J is TRBJ2-2, with 12 bases identical to TRBD1. Germline V lookup: CDR1 SGDLS, CDR2 YYNGEE. V was clipped by 3 bases and J by 7 bases; unmatched bases: 4. The CDR3 consists of 15 residues. CDR3 coding DNA: TGTGCCAGCAGCGCCGGGACAGGGGGCGGCGGGGAGCTGTTTTTT. It codes for CASSAGTGGGGELFF.